This T cell receptor beta chain was retrieved from a study of cytomegalovirus exposure and HLA in healthy donors. Here immunoSEQ multiplex PCR was the method, and the copy in TCRdb shows in-frame clones only, minus some. The sample contains about 240,000 clones, around 86% of which appear only once. Per the germline V gene, CDR1 is SGHNT and CDR2 is YENEEA. The CDR3 length is 15 residues. V shed 5 bases and J 6 bases; nucleotides not matched to a gene: 10. The receptor comes from a woman under 40 in good health and CMV-seropositive. Sequenced sample: PBMCs. The chain combines TRBV11-3 with TRBJ2-7, with 10 bases identical to TRBD2. CDR3 in amino acids: CASSPGTSEGSEQYF. CDR3 bases: TGTGCCAGCAGCCCTGGGACTAGCGAGGGCTCCGAGCAGTACTTC.